This T cell receptor beta chain came from a study of cytomegalovirus exposure and HLA in healthy donors. This clone was recorded once. CDR1 and CDR2 (germline): SGHTA, FQGNSA. The CDR3 is made up of 12 amino acids. V lost 4 bases and J lost 5; bases outside the gene matches: 2. The method was immunoSEQ multiplex PCR; TCRdb's version includes in-frame clones alone and lacks a portion of them. The data hold approximately 57,000 clones, with about 92% observed a single time. Material for sequencing was PBMCs. This TCR was recovered from a woman younger than 30 in good health and CMV-seronegative. V gene TRBV7-2 combines with J gene TRBJ2-7; TRBD1 aligns across 7 bases. In DNA form, the CDR3 reads TGTGCCAGCAGCTCCACAGGGGACGAGCAGTACTTC. It yields the protein CASSSTGDEQYF.